The next 18 T cell receptor beta chains were all read from a single sample in a study of T-cell reconstitution after alpha-beta-depleted transplantation in children. Preparing the TCRbeta library involved the use of unique molecular identifiers. TCRdb analysed the PCR reads with MiXCR anew, one entry per CDR3 protein. The table records hundreds of thousands of distinct CDR3 sequences, less than 15% of them present only once. This specimen was PBMCs, taken before TCRalphabeta/CD19-depleted stem cell transplant. These receptors were obtained from a girl aged 2-10 years with congenital amegakaryocytic thrombocytopenia, due to receive a stem cell transplant.

This clonotype was found once. The V call is TRBV12-3 or TRBV12-4, the J call TRBJ1-1; D is unclear. This CDR3 has 14 residues. The V and J ends lost 5 bases and 0 bases respectively, with 10 bases between them. The CDR3: CASSPLRLNTEAFF. Written as DNA, the CDR3 is TGTGCCAGCAGTCCTCTACGATTGAACACTGAAGCTTTCTTT.

Ten or more counts support this clonotype. The V and J genes are TRBV7-8 and TRBJ1-1; a weak D match, TRBD1 (6 bases). This CDR3 spans 13 amino acids. Trimming took off 0 bases at V and 10 bases at J, with 12 bases between the two ends. Germline CDR1 reads SGHVS; CDR2 reads FQNEAQ. The CDR3 sequence is CASSLAPLQGAFF. CDR3 DNA: TGTGCCAGCAGCTTAGCACCTTTACAGGGAGCTTTCTTT.

This clonotype was seen ten or more times. The CDR3 bases are TGCAGTGCTACAAGACCGACTAGCGGGATACAAGAGACCCAGTACTTC. It translates to CSATRPTSGIQETQYF. The V gene is TRBV20-1, the J gene TRBJ2-5; 11 nucleotides match TRBD2. CDR1 DFQATT and CDR2 SNEGSKA come from the germline V gene (reference sequence). Trimming took 4 bases from V and 2 from J; bases not matched to a gene: 9. This CDR3 has 16 residues.

This clonotype was seen many times. The CDR3 is CASRPSDNEQFF. CDR3 sequence (DNA): TGTGCCAGCAGACCTAGTGACAATGAGCAGTTCTTC. The chain links TRBV6-6 to TRBJ2-1, with D unclear. The germline gives CDR1 MNHNY, CDR2 SVGAGI (reference sequence). This CDR3 has 12 residues. Between the trimmed V and J ends, which lost 6 bases and 5 bases, there was a span of 8 bases.

This clonotype was found a few times. V gene TRBV5-1 combines with J gene TRBJ2-1; D might be TRBD1 (6 bases). The ends were cut back, 5 bases at V and 8 bases at J, with 20 bases in the middle. Germline CDR1 reads SGHRS; CDR2 reads YFSETQ. The CDR3 has 15 residues. As DNA, the CDR3 is TGCGCCAGCAGGGTCGGAACAGGGAGAGGCGATGAGCAGTTCTTC. Protein: CASRVGTGRGDEQFF.

Of note for this clonotype: A read error may be the cause here, since a much bigger clone is one base away. The DNA is omitted, as the CDR3 cannot be located on it reliably, and the CDR3 follows TCRdb's listing. The chain combines TRBV12-3 or TRBV12-4 with TRBJ2-1; the table's D call TRBD2 went unverified against the DNA. A total of 13 residues make up the CDR3, ends included. The chain's CDR3 is CASCFLPRLAQFF.

This rearrangement joins TRBV12-3 or TRBV12-4 to TRBJ2-2; D is unclear. V shed 3 bases and J shed 11 bases, with 13 bases lying between them. This CDR3 is 13 amino acids long. The CDR3 bases are TGTGCCAGCAGTTTCCGTCAGACAATCGAGCTGTTTTTT. Protein: CASSFRQTIELFF.

In its sample, this clonotype was seen a few times. The chain is built from TRBV2 and TRBJ1-5, with 7 bases matching TRBD1. Trimming removed 8 bases from V and 7 bases from J; junction bases left unmatched: 8. The CDR3 consists of 13 residues. The germline V gene has CDR1 SNHLY and CDR2 FYNNEI. The CDR3 coding sequence is TGTGCCAGCTCGGCAGGGGGTGTGCAGCCCCAGCATTTT. Protein product: CASSAGGVQPQHF.

The chain uses TRBV29-1 and TRBJ1-1, with D tentatively TRBD1 (5 bases). The V gene's germline CDR1 is SQVTM and CDR2 ANQGSEA. This CDR3 has 10 amino acids. V lost 4 bases and J 12 bases, leaving 12 bases between the germline ends. CDR3 protein: CSVVAGRTFF. In DNA, the CDR3 is TGCAGCGTTGTGGCAGGGAGGACTTTCTTT.

This clonotype was detected many times. The rearrangement links TRBV19 to TRBJ1-1; 9 nucleotides line up with TRBD1. In germline, CDR1 is LNHDA, CDR2 SQIVND (reference sequence). The CDR3 loop spans 14 amino acids. The ends lost 10 bases at V and 3 bases at J; junction bases unmatched: 9. The CDR3 loop reads CATSPDRGYTEAFF. DNA for the CDR3: TGTGCCACCTCGCCGGACAGGGGTTACACTGAAGCTTTCTTT. Full variable domain (outside the CDR3, taken from reference TRBV19 and TRBJ1-1): DGGITQSPKYLFRKEGQNVTLSCEQNLNHDAMYWYRQDPGQGLRLIYYSQIVNDFQKGDIAEGYSVSREKKESFPLTVTSAQKNPTAFYLCATSPDRGYTEAFFGQGTRLTVV.

As concerns this clonotype: Germline and junction disagree at one end, which may indicate a read error. This sequence joins TRBV12-3 or TRBV12-4 and TRBJ2-3; D gene uncertain. The CDR3 is 12 residues long. CDR3: CSSSGSTDTQYF. The DNA for the CDR3 is TGTTCCAGCAGTGGAAGCACAGATACGCAGTATTTT.

This clonotype was seen a few times. V and J are TRBV11-2 and TRBJ2-5; 7 nucleotides align to TRBD1. This CDR3 region has 15 residues. After removal of 0 bases from V and 4 bases from J, the junction contained 5 bases not matched to a gene. CDR1 is SGHAT, CDR2 FQNNGV, per germline. The CDR3 sequence is CASSLDGQDRETQYF. DNA for the CDR3: TGTGCCAGCAGCTTAGATGGACAGGATCGAGAGACCCAGTACTTC.

A note on this clonotype: A read error is possible here, since a much larger clone lies one base away. The rearrangement joins TRBV5-6 to TRBJ1-1; no clear D gene. V lost 2 bases and J 0 bases, leaving 8 bases between the germline ends. This CDR3 contains 14 residues. Germline V lookup: CDR1 SGHDT, CDR2 YYEEEE. In nucleotides, the CDR3 is TGTGCCAGCAGCTTTAACAACATGAACACTGAAGCTTTCTTT. The encoded protein is CASSFNNMNTEAFF.

The chain links TRBV20-1 to TRBJ2-1, with D hard to call. Germline lookup yields CDR1 DFQATT and CDR2 SNEGSKA (reference sequence). This CDR3 has 15 residues. V was trimmed by 5 bases and J by 4 bases, leaving 18 bases between them. The CDR3 DNA sequence: TGCAGTGCTCAGGACGCTCAGGATGGATACAATGAGCAGTTCTTC. Its protein product is CSAQDAQDGYNEQFF.

This chain joins TRBV12-3 or TRBV12-4 and TRBJ2-7, with D tentatively TRBD2 (6 bases). This CDR3 is built from 15 residues. Trimming shortened V by 7 bases and J by 0 bases, and 16 bases separated the two germline ends. In DNA form, the CDR3 reads TGTGCCAGCAACCTCGCGGGGCCCAGCTCCTACGAGCAGTACTTC. This gives the protein CASNLAGPSSYEQYF.

About this clonotype itself: The conserved phenylalanine or tryptophan is not found at the CDR3 terminus, so this likely reflects a read error. The chain links TRBV5-1 to TRBJ2-7; TRBD2 might be the D (6 bases). The CDR3 consists of 15 residues. V was shortened by 3 bases and J by 3 bases, with 16 bases between the two germline ends. The germline V gene encodes CDR1 SGHRS and CDR2 YFSETQ. The CDR3 DNA follows: TGCGCCAGCAGCTCACGCCCGCGGGGTAGCTACGAGCAGTACCTC. Its protein is CASSSRPRGSYEQYL.

This clonotype was observed a few times. V gene TRBV2 combines with J gene TRBJ1-2; D is unresolved. This CDR3 has 14 amino acids. Germline CDR1 SNHLY, CDR2 FYNNEI. The ends were cut back, 0 bases at V and 8 bases at J, with 13 bases in the middle. The CDR3 DNA reads as TGTGCCAGCAGTGAAGCGCGGCGCCTTGGGGGCTACACCTTC. It specifies CASSEARRLGGYTF. The full variable domain, rest sourced from reference TRBV2 and TRBJ1-2, is EPEVTQTPSHQVTQMGQEVILRCVPISNHLYFYWYRQILGQKVEFLVSFYNNEISEKSEIFDDQFSVERPDGSNFTLKIRSTKLEDSAMYFCASSEARRLGGYTFGSGTRLTVV.

The table lists this clonotype with many counts. This chain connects TRBV20-1 to TRBJ2-5, with 9 bases matching TRBD2. Germline values: CDR1 DFQATT, CDR2 SNEGSKA (reference sequence). The CDR3 contains 11 residues. Trimming removed 5 bases from V and 6 bases from J; junction bases left unmatched: 1. CDR3 sequence (DNA): TGCAGTGCTGGGACTAGCCAGACCCAGTACTTC. It is translated as CSAGTSQTQYF.